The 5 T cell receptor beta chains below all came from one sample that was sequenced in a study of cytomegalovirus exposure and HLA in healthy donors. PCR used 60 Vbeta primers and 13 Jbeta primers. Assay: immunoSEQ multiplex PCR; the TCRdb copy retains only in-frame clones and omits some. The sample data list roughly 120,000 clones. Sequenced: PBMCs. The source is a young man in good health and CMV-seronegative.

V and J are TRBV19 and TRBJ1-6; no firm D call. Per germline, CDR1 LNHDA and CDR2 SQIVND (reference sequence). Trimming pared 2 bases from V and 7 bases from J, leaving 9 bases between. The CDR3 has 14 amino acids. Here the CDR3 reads CASSITPLNSPLHF. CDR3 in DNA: TGTGCCAGTAGTATAACCCCGCTAAATTCACCCCTCCACTTT.

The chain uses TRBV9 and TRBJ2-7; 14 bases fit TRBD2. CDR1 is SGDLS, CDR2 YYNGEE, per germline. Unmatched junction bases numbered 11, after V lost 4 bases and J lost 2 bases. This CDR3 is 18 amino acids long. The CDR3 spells CASSTGLAGEVWTYEQYF. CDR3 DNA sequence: TGTGCCAGCAGCACGGGACTAGCGGGAGAGGTGTGGACCTACGAGCAGTACTTC.

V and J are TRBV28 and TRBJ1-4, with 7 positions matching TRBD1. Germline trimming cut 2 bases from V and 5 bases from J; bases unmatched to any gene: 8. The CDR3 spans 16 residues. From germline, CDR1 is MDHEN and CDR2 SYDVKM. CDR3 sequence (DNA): TGTGCCAGCAGTTTAGGGGGGTGGGACAGAAATGAAAAACTGTTTTTT. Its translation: CASSLGGWDRNEKLFF.

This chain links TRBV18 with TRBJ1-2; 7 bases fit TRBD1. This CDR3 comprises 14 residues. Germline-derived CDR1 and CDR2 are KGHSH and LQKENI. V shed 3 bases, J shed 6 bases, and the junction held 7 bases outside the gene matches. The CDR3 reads CASSPGQGVDGYTF. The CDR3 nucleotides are TGTGCCAGCTCACCTGGTCAGGGGGTGGATGGCTACACCTTC.

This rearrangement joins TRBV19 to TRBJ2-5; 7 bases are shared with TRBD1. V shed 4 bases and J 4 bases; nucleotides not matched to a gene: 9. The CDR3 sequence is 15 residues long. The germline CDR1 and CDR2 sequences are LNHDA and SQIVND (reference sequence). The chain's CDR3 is CASSTLQGLTETQYF. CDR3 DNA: TGTGCCAGTAGTACATTACAGGGGTTAACAGAGACCCAGTACTTC.